This T cell receptor (beta chain) was found in a study of graft-versus-host responses after intestinal transplantation. Study-level background: Isolated intestinal, liver-intestinal, or multivisceral transplants had been given to the recipients. Every transplant recipient was induced with anti-thymocyte globulin, then maintained on tacrolimus and steroids for about 3 years. Whole-study findings and limits: Some patients had graft-donor T cell macrochimerism, and their allografts showed high graft-versus-host to host-versus-graft clonal ratios. Recipient-marrow GvH clones were detected, some having first appeared in ileum or blood.

Only in-frame clones appear in the TCRdb table, and some are missing; sequencing was by immunoSEQ multiplex PCR. The sample lists some 45,000 clones, around nine tenths occurring once. Concerning this clone: Its target is unknown.

This CDR3 comprises 13 residues. Germline CDR1 MNHEY, CDR2 SVGAGI. V was trimmed by 4 bases and J by 1 base, leaving 7 bases between them. This specimen consisted of PBMCs, obtained 524 days after transplant. The clonotype originates from a human patient who received an intestinal transplant, so some T cells may come from the graft donor. The chain couples TRBV6-5 to TRBJ1-1; D unclear. The CDR3: CASSFSTNTEAFF. The CDR3 coding sequence is TGTGCCAGCAGTTTCTCGACGAACACTGAAGCTTTCTTT.